The source of this T cell receptor beta chain is a study of blood T cell repertoires in COVID-19. This CDR3 contains 16 residues. In germline, CDR1 is LGHNA, CDR2 YSLEER. V gave up 0 bases and J gave up 0 bases; unmatched junction bases: 2. This clone was recorded at least ten times. Sequencing was performed with immunoSEQ multiplex PCR; in TCRdb, only in-frame clones are kept and a portion is missing. The profile shows over 250,000 clones, around 90% of them singletons. Study members were between 18 and 89 years old and lived in 20 to 30 US regions. Either two negative PCRs, clearance, or symptom resolution qualified Cohort 3 donors as recovered.

The V gene is TRBV4-3, the J gene TRBJ2-3, with 8 bases that match TRBD1. The sequence was obtained from a man aged 60 to 75 who had recovered from COVID-19. The sequenced material came from PBMCs or T cells enriched from blood (not recorded which). The DNA of the CDR3 is TGCGCCAGCAGCCAAGACCGGGACAGGAGCACAGATACGCAGTATTTT. Protein: CASSQDRDRSTDTQYF.